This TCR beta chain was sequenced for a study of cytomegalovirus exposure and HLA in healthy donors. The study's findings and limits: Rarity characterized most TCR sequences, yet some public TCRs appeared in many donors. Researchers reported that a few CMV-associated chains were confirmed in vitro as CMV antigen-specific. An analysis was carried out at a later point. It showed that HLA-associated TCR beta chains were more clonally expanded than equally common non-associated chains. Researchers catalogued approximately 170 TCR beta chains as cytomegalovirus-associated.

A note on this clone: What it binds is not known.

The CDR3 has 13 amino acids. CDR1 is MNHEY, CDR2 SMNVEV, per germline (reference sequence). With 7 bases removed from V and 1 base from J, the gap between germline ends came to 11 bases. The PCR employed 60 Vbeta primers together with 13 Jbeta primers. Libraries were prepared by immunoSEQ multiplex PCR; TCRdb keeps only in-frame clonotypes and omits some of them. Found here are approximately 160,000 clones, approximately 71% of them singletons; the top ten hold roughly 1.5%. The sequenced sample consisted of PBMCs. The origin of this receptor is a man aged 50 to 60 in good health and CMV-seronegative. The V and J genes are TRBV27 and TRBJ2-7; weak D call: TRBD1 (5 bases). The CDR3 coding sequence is TGTGCCAGCAAATACAGGCCGTCCTACGAGCAGTACTTC. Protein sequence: CASKYRPSYEQYF.